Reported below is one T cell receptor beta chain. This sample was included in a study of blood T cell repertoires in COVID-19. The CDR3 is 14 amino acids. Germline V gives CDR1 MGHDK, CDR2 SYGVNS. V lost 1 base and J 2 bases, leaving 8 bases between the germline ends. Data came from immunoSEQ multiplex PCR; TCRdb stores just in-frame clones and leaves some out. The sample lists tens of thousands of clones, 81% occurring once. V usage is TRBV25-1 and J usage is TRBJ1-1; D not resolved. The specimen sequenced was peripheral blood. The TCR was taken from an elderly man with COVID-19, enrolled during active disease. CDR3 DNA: TGTGCCAGCAGTGAATCGAGTATTAACACTGAAGCTTTCTTT. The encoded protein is CASSESSINTEAFF.